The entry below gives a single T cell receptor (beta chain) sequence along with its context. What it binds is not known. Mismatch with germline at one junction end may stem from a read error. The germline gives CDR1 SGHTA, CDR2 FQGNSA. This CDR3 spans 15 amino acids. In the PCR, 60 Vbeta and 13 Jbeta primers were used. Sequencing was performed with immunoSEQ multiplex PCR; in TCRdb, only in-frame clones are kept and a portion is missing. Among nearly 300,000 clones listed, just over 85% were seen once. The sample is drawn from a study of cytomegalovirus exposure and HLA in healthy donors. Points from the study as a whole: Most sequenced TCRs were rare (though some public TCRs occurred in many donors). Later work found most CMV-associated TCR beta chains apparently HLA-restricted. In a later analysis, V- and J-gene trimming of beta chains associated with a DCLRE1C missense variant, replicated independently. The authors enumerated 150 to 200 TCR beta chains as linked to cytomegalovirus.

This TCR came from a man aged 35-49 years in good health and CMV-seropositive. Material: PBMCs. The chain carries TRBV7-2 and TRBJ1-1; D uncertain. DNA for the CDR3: TGTGCCAGCAGGTTAGGAGGGCAGATGAACACTGAAGCTTTCTTT. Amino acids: CASRLGGQMNTEAFF.